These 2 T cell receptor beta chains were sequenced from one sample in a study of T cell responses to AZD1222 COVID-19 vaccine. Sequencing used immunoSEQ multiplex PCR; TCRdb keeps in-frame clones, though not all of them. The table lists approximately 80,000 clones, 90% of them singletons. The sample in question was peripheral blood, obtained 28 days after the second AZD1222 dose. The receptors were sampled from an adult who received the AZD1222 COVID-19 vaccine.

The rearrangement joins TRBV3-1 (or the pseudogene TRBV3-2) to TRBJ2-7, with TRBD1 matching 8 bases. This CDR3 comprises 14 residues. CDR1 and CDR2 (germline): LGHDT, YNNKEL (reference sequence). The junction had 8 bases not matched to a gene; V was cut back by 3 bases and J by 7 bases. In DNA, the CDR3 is TGTGCCAGCAGCCAGCAGGCCAGGGGGCGGGAGCAGTACTTC. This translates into CASSQQARGREQYF.

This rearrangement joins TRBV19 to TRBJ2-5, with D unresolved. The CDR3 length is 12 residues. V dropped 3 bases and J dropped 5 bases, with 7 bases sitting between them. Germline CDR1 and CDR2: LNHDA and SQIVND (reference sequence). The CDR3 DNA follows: TGTGCCAGTAGTATCTCCCGTGAGACCCAGTACTTC. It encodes CASSISRETQYF.